The rows below give T cell receptor beta chains drawn from one sample of a study of yellow fever vaccine responses in identical twins. TCRdb re-called the RT-PCR reads with MiXCR, one entry per CDR3 protein. The sample carries thousands of distinct CDR3 sequences, 75% to 85% recorded once. Sequencing used T cells from blood (PBMCs), unsorted or a sorted subset (not recorded which), obtained before or after yellow fever vaccination (not recorded which). Source of these receptors: a woman between 18 and 29 years old who received the yellow fever vaccine. The CDR3 runs from the conserved cysteine through the conserved F or W. Fields, in order: V gene, clone size, D gene, J gene, CDR3 protein, CDR3 DNA. D genes are given only for firm matches. Part of the rows lack a size; the others show once, few, many or a class for expanded clones.

v_gene: TRBV20-1; abundance: -; d_gene: TRBD2; j_gene: TRBJ2-5; CDR3aa: CSARGTSGRETQYF; CDR3nt: TGCAGTGCTAGAGGGACTAGCGGGAGAGAGACCCAGTACTTC
v_gene: TRBV29-1; abundance: -; d_gene: TRBD2; j_gene: TRBJ2-1; CDR3aa: CSVDGLAGSYNEQFF; CDR3nt: TGCAGCGTGGACGGACTAGCGGGGTCCTACAATGAGCAGTTCTTC
v_gene: TRBV29-1; abundance: -; d_gene: TRBD1; j_gene: TRBJ2-3; CDR3aa: CSVVVTGFQYF; CDR3nt: TGCAGCGTTGTTGTGACAGGGTTTCAGTATTTT
v_gene: TRBV6-6; abundance: -; d_gene: -; j_gene: TRBJ2-1; CDR3aa: CASSYGGNNEQFF; CDR3nt: TGTGCCAGCAGTTACGGGGGGAACAATGAGCAGTTCTTC
v_gene: TRBV7-9; abundance: -; d_gene: -; j_gene: TRBJ2-7; CDR3aa: CASSISTYEQYF; CDR3nt: TGTGCCAGCAGCATCTCCACATACGAGCAGTACTTC
v_gene: TRBV11-1; abundance: once; d_gene: -; j_gene: TRBJ2-3; CDR3aa: CASSRVKGDPTDTQYF; CDR3nt: TGTGCCAGCAGCCGCGTTAAAGGGGACCCGACAGATACGCAGTATTTT
v_gene: TRBV10-1; abundance: -; d_gene: -; j_gene: TRBJ1-2; CDR3aa: CASSGTGSYGYTF; CDR3nt: TGCGCCAGCAGTGGAACAGGCAGCTATGGCTACACCTTC
v_gene: TRBV5-1; abundance: -; d_gene: -; j_gene: TRBJ2-5; CDR3aa: CVSIPDPGGYQETQYF; CDR3nt: TGCGTCAGCATCCCGGACCCAGGAGGGTACCAAGAGACCCAGTACTTC
v_gene: TRBV19; abundance: -; d_gene: -; j_gene: TRBJ2-1; CDR3aa: CASTPWGQFF; CDR3nt: TGTGCCAGCACACCTTGGGGGCAGTTCTTC
v_gene: TRBV4-1; abundance: -; d_gene: TRBD2; j_gene: TRBJ2-3; CDR3aa: CASSSRLAGVTDTQYF; CDR3nt: TGCGCCAGCAGCTCCCGACTAGCGGGCGTCACAGATACGCAGTATTTT
v_gene: TRBV6-1; abundance: -; d_gene: -; j_gene: TRBJ1-1; CDR3aa: CASSRTASLTEAFF; CDR3nt: TGTGCCAGCAGTCGCACGGCCTCACTCACTGAAGCTTTCTTT
v_gene: TRBV5-5; abundance: -; d_gene: TRBD1; j_gene: TRBJ1-5; CDR3aa: CASSLGQGISQPQHF; CDR3nt: TGTGCCAGCAGCTTGGGACAGGGGATCTCCCAGCCCCAGCATTTT
v_gene: TRBV7-9; abundance: -; d_gene: TRBD2; j_gene: TRBJ2-5; CDR3aa: CASSSFGGTRETQYF; CDR3nt: TGTGCCAGCAGCTCTTTCGGGGGGACCCGGGAGACCCAGTACTTC
v_gene: TRBV5-5; abundance: -; d_gene: -; j_gene: TRBJ2-5; CDR3aa: CASSLPEKETQYF; CDR3nt: TGTGCCAGCAGCTTGCCGGAGAAAGAGACCCAGTACTTC
v_gene: TRBV13; abundance: few; d_gene: -; j_gene: TRBJ1-1; CDR3aa: CASSLGTLTGNTEAFF; CDR3nt: TGTGCCAGCAGCTTAGGCACCCTGACAGGGAACACTGAAGCTTTCTTT
v_gene: TRBV11-2; abundance: -; d_gene: TRBD1; j_gene: TRBJ1-6; CDR3aa: CASRNPGQDNSPLHF; CDR3nt: TGTGCCAGCAGAAATCCGGGACAGGATAATTCACCCCTCCACTTT
v_gene: TRBV11-1; abundance: -; d_gene: -; j_gene: TRBJ1-1; CDR3aa: CASSSKNTEAFF; CDR3nt: TGTGCCAGCAGCTCGAAGAACACTGAAGCTTTCTTT
v_gene: TRBV11-2; abundance: -; d_gene: TRBD2; j_gene: TRBJ2-6; CDR3aa: CASSLLGGTGANVLTF; CDR3nt: TGTGCCAGCAGCTTACTCGGGGGGACTGGGGCCAACGTCCTGACTTTC
v_gene: TRBV10-1; abundance: -; d_gene: -; j_gene: TRBJ2-3; CDR3aa: CASSESSTGGTDTQYF; CDR3nt: TGCGCCAGCAGTGAGTCGTCAACGGGGGGCACAGATACGCAGTATTTT
v_gene: TRBV4-1; abundance: once; d_gene: TRBD1; j_gene: TRBJ2-3; CDR3aa: CASSQEGQAADTQYF; CDR3nt: TGCGCCAGCAGCCAAGAGGGACAGGCGGCGGATACGCAGTATTTT
v_gene: TRBV1; abundance: -; d_gene: -; j_gene: TRBJ1-6; CDR3aa: CTSIQRGNSPLHF; CDR3nt: TGCACCAGCATCCAAAGGGGTAATTCACCCCTCCACTTT
v_gene: TRBV7-2; abundance: -; d_gene: -; j_gene: TRBJ2-7; CDR3aa: CASSFNAYEQYF; CDR3nt: TGTGCCAGCAGCTTTAACGCCTACGAGCAGTACTTC
v_gene: TRBV28; abundance: few; d_gene: -; j_gene: TRBJ1-2; CDR3aa: CASSLGAYGYTF; CDR3nt: TGTGCCAGCAGTTTGGGGGCCTATGGCTACACCTTC
v_gene: TRBV29-1; abundance: -; d_gene: -; j_gene: TRBJ1-1; CDR3aa: CSVDWGDLNTEAFF; CDR3nt: TGCAGCGTGGATTGGGGAGACTTGAACACTGAAGCTTTCTTT
v_gene: TRBV12-3/TRBV12-4; abundance: few; d_gene: -; j_gene: TRBJ1-2; CDR3aa: CASTSTNYGYTF; CDR3nt: TGTGCCAGCACCTCGACAAATTATGGCTACACCTTC
v_gene: TRBV18; abundance: -; d_gene: -; j_gene: TRBJ2-1; CDR3aa: CASSPEGRYNEQFF; CDR3nt: TGTGCCAGCTCACCGGAAGGCCGCTACAATGAGCAGTTCTTC
v_gene: TRBV10-3; abundance: -; d_gene: TRBD1; j_gene: TRBJ1-5; CDR3aa: CAISEWDRGRNQPQHF; CDR3nt: TGTGCCATCAGTGAGTGGGACAGGGGCCGCAATCAGCCCCAGCATTTT
v_gene: TRBV7-9; abundance: -; d_gene: -; j_gene: TRBJ2-7; CDR3aa: CASSLSLDRNYEQYF; CDR3nt: TGTGCCAGCAGCTTATCACTCGACAGGAACTACGAGCAGTACTTC
v_gene: TRBV11-3; abundance: -; d_gene: TRBD2; j_gene: TRBJ2-5; CDR3aa: CASSLSTGGGLLQETQYF; CDR3nt: TGTGCCAGCAGCTTATCAACCGGGGGGGGACTCCTCCAAGAGACCCAGTACTTC
v_gene: TRBV7-6; abundance: -; d_gene: -; j_gene: TRBJ2-1; CDR3aa: CASSLAWGYEQFF; CDR3nt: TGTGCCAGCAGCTTAGCGTGGGGGTATGAGCAGTTCTTC
v_gene: TRBV27; abundance: -; d_gene: -; j_gene: TRBJ2-1; CDR3aa: CASSLSGTNEQFF; CDR3nt: TGTGCCAGCAGTTTATCAGGGACCAATGAGCAGTTCTTC
v_gene: TRBV11-2; abundance: -; d_gene: TRBD2; j_gene: TRBJ2-5; CDR3aa: CASSLGEVLAGVETQYF; CDR3nt: TGTGCCAGCAGCTTAGGGGAGGTTCTAGCGGGAGTTGAGACCCAGTACTTC
v_gene: TRBV18; abundance: -; d_gene: TRBD2; j_gene: TRBJ2-1; CDR3aa: CASSFGTTYNEQFF; CDR3nt: TGTGCCAGCTCGTTCGGGACTACATACAATGAGCAGTTCTTC
v_gene: TRBV7-1; abundance: -; d_gene: -; j_gene: TRBJ2-3; CDR3aa: CASSSPSGRDTDTQYF; CDR3nt: TGTGCCAGCAGCTCCCCGTCGGGGCGGGACACAGATACGCAGTATTTT
v_gene: TRBV11-3; abundance: -; d_gene: TRBD2; j_gene: TRBJ2-1; CDR3aa: CASSLVGLAGRRANEQFF; CDR3nt: TGTGCCAGCAGCTTAGTCGGGCTAGCGGGCCGCCGGGCCAATGAGCAGTTCTTC
v_gene: TRBV24-1; abundance: -; d_gene: -; j_gene: TRBJ1-5; CDR3aa: CATAEGFGNQPQHF; CDR3nt: TGTGCCACCGCGGAGGGGTTTGGCAATCAGCCCCAGCATTTT
v_gene: TRBV11-1; abundance: -; d_gene: -; j_gene: TRBJ1-4; CDR3aa: CASSHHYEKLFF; CDR3nt: TGTGCCAGCAGCCACCATTACGAAAAACTGTTTTTT
v_gene: TRBV20-1; abundance: -; d_gene: -; j_gene: TRBJ1-1; CDR3aa: CSASFTVNTEAFF; CDR3nt: TGCAGTGCTAGTTTTACAGTAAACACTGAAGCTTTCTTT
v_gene: TRBV29-1; abundance: once; d_gene: TRBD1; j_gene: TRBJ2-6; CDR3aa: CSVKDRDANVLTF; CDR3nt: TGCAGCGTAAAAGACAGGGATGCCAACGTCCTGACTTTC
v_gene: TRBV15; abundance: few; d_gene: -; j_gene: TRBJ1-2; CDR3aa: CATSHSTGSPGYTF; CDR3nt: TGTGCCACCAGTCACTCAACAGGTTCCCCTGGCTACACCTTC
v_gene: TRBV7-6; abundance: -; d_gene: -; j_gene: TRBJ2-1; CDR3aa: CASSLGGPGVNEQFF; CDR3nt: TGTGCCAGCAGCTTAGGGGGGCCAGGGGTCAATGAGCAGTTCTTC
v_gene: TRBV29-1; abundance: -; d_gene: -; j_gene: TRBJ2-1; CDR3aa: CSTPGLLF; CDR3nt: TGCAGCACACCAGGACTGCTCTTC